Listed below are T cell receptor beta chains from one sample, sequenced in a study of blood T cell repertoires in COVID-19. Some clones are missing from TCRdb's copy, which holds only in-frame ones; the method was immunoSEQ multiplex PCR. In the table there are around 180,000 clones, less than 85% of which are singletons. Sequencing used peripheral blood. The receptors originated from a human donor in a cohort sampled during active COVID-19. CDR3s include the opening cysteine and the closing phenylalanine or tryptophan. D genes are given only for firm matches. Size tells how often a clone was seen (once, few, many) or the class of an expanded clone, and some rows leave it out.

d_gene	abundance	v_gene	j_gene	CDR3nt	CDR3aa
.	.	TRBV7-5	TRBJ2-7	TGTGTCAGAAGCCGCCGGGACAGGGTCTACGAGCAGTACTTC	CVRSRRDRVYEQYF
.	once	TRBV11-3	TRBJ2-7	TGTGCCAGCAGCTTAGATACTCTTAGCCACGAGCAGTACTTC	CASSLDTLSHEQYF
.	.	TRBV19	TRBJ2-1	TGTGCCAGTAGTAATCGGGGGGCGTTCAATGAGCAGTTCTTC	CASSNRGAFNEQFF
TRBD1	.	TRBV5-8	TRBJ2-4	TGTGCCAGCAGCTTAGGACAGGGGGCAACCAAAAACATTCAGTACTTC	CASSLGQGATKNIQYF
.	.	TRBV19	TRBJ1-1	TGTGCCAGTAGTAGCCCCCGCAGGGAGAACACTGAAGCTTTCTTT	CASSSPRRENTEAFF
TRBD2	.	TRBV7-2	TRBJ2-3	TGTGCCAGCAGCTTTCCTAGCGGGGGGGCAGATACGCAGTATTTT	CASSFPSGGADTQYF
.	.	TRBV13	TRBJ2-3	TGTGCCAGCAGCTTAGTCGGTTATGGCACAGATACGCAGTATTTT	CASSLVGYGTDTQYF
TRBD2	.	TRBV7-2	TRBJ2-7	TGTGCCAGCAGCTTAGGGGAAAGCGGGGGGTTGTACGAGCAGTACTTC	CASSLGESGGLYEQYF
.	.	TRBV10-3	TRBJ2-7	TGTGCCATCAGTGAGAGATCCGGGGCCTACGAGCAGTACTTC	CAISERSGAYEQYF
TRBD1	.	TRBV24-1	TRBJ2-1	TGTGCCACCAGTGACGGAACAGGGGGATCCTACAATGAGCAGTTCTTC	CATSDGTGGSYNEQFF
TRBD1	once	TRBV15	TRBJ2-2	TGTGCCACCAGCAGATGGGCGGTGACAGGGACGAGAACCGGGGAGCTGTTTTTT	CATSRWAVTGTRTGELFF
.	.	TRBV7-3	TRBJ2-1	TGTGCCAGCACCCCGAGGGCAGGCAATGAGCAGTTCTTC	CASTPRAGNEQFF
TRBD1	.	TRBV18	TRBJ1-1	TGTGCCAGCTCTCAGACAGGGTCGCGCACTGAAGCTTTCTTT	CASSQTGSRTEAFF
.	.	TRBV5-1	TRBJ1-6	TGCGCCAGCAGCTTGGTGTCGGCGGATAATTCACCCCTCCACTTT	CASSLVSADNSPLHF